This T cell receptor beta chain was observed in a study of blood T cells in healthy people across ages. The CDR3 length is 14 residues. V lost 3 bases to trimming and J lost 1 base; unmatched junction nucleotides: 3. Per the germline V gene, CDR1 is SGHTA and CDR2 is FQGNSA. Primers used in a second PCR of roughly 7 to 12 cycles were a sample-barcoded 5' primer and a J-beta primer mix. TCRdb itself ran the 5' RACE reads through MiXCR, one entry per CDR3 protein. The repertoire includes some 760,000 distinct CDR3 sequences, 20% to 25% of them detected once, and 9% to 9.5% sits in the top ten. These data were likewise used in another study, on T cells of mothers and their children. As reported in that work: When mothers and children were related, their normalized repertoire overlap, which was always slightly higher, did not differ significantly from that of unrelated pairs.

Source material: blood. This chain joins TRBV7-2 and TRBJ2-7; 7 bases align to TRBD1. The origin of this receptor is a boy between 10 and 17 years old in good health. The CDR3, as DNA: TGTGCCAGCAGCTTTACAGGGGAGTCCTACGAGCAGTACTTC. Translating gives CASSFTGESYEQYF.